This T cell receptor beta chain was identified in a study of blood T cell repertoires in COVID-19. For the study at large: PBMCs, B-cell-depleted T cells, or T cells provided the cDNA or gDNA that made up the material.

Trimming took off 0 bases at V and 0 bases at J, with 6 bases between the two ends. The length of the CDR3 is 15 residues. CDR1 and CDR2 from the germline V gene are MNHEY and SVGAGI. On this clone: Other DNA sequences of this sample code for an identical CDR3.

Authors' processing steps: Nucleated cell number was recorded as an estimate derived from reference gene primer amplification. Sequencing was performed with immunoSEQ multiplex PCR; in TCRdb, only in-frame clones are kept and a portion is missing. The DNA gave D and trimming, while V, J and clone size come from that table. The sample records some 110,000 clones, around 80% being singletons. Source material: peripheral blood. The genes are TRBV6-5 and TRBJ1-3; D unclear. The source is a woman aged 70-85 years with acute or convalescent COVID-19. CDR3 residues: CASSYSTGSGNTIYF. In DNA form, the CDR3 reads TGTGCCAGCAGTTACTCGACGGGCTCTGGAAACACCATATATTTT.